The sequence of this T cell receptor (beta chain) was determined in a study of CD8+CD57+ T cells in acquired aplastic anemia (dated by TCRdb to 2016 to 2019). Regarding the research as a whole: A mean of around 3 ug of DNA, ranging from roughly 0.18 to 30 ug, was extracted from sorted CD4+ and CD8+ cells. CD8+CD57+ expansion was defined as a frequency above the mean frequency observed in healthy subjects. What the authors observed across the whole study: Roughly 30 CD8+ CDR3 sequences were found to be shared between patients and controls, but these sequences appeared to be highly expressed in patients and within the immunodominant clones of the patients. Patients and healthy controls showed no significant difference in CD8+ Simpson's diversity (P=0.060).

TCR beta VDJ combination and CDR3 sequence profiling used genomic DNA as the template. An Illumina HiSeq 2000 was the platform used for TCR repertoire sequencing. In the source study's methods: Repertoire assessment relied on Simpson's diversity index, CDR3 size and DJ length profiles, and TRBV/TRBJ rearrangement plots. The most abundant DNA sequence in the deep sequencing data was defined as the immunodominant clone. CDR3 amino acid sequences were checked for sharing across subjects and were also compared against the VDJdb database and published repertoires. TCRdb ran its own pipeline on the public reads, namely fastp trimming at Q25 and MiXCR clone calling, and kept in-frame beta chains. CDR3 protein sequences are deduplicated, and each keeps its most common genes and DNA. The V and J calls follow TCRdb's processing rather than the paper's. The sample yields hundreds of thousands of distinct CDR3 sequences; roughly 34% were counted once. The ten largest make up 0.82% of the sample.

Relative to germline, V is 3 bases shorter and J is 3 bases shorter, with 15 bases between their ends. The CDR3 covers 15 residues, taking in both the cysteine and the phenylalanine. The entry retains the CDR3 DNA only, 45 bases that are in frame from base 1. The germline V gene gives CDR1 as SGDLS and CDR2 as YYNGEE. Patients chosen for sequencing had shown expansion of CD8+CD57+ cells by flow cytometry. Severe acquired aplastic anemia was diagnosed in all patients according to International Study of Aplastic Anemia and Agranulocytosis and Camitta criteria. No patient had received any therapy when blood was sampled. TCR repertoires of sorted CD4+ and CD8+ blood T cells from severe aplastic anemia patients and healthy subjects were deep-sequenced in the study. Patients were enrolled in the USA under clinicaltrials.gov protocols 00001620, 01623167, 00001397, 00071045, 00081523 and 00961064. Ficoll-Paque density gradient centrifugation was used to isolate peripheral blood mononuclear cells. Before DNA extraction, CD4+ and CD8+ T cells were sorted by FACS or by magnetic beads.

This clonotype was observed at least ten times. The antigen it binds to is not known. The record has no base qualities; no much larger clone is one base away. Material: sorted CD4+, CD8+, or CD8+CD57+ T cells (not recorded which) from PBMCs. The rearrangement combines TRBV9 with TRBJ1-1, with no reliable assignment of the D segment. This sequence was found in a human donor with aplastic anemia. Here the CDR3 is given as CASSARASVDTEAFF. The sequence in DNA is TGTGCCAGCAGCGCCCGGGCCTCAGTAGACACTGAAGCTTTCTTT. Outside the CDR3, residues come from the reference TRBV9 and TRBJ1-1 proteins, so the full variable domain is: DSGVTQTPKHLITATGQRVTLRCSPRSGDLSVYWYQQSLDQGLQFLIQYYNGEERAKGNILERFSAQQFPDLHSELNLSSLELGDSALYFCASSARASVDTEAFFGQGTRLTVV.